This T cell receptor beta chain was captured in a study of T cells in Graves' hyperthyroidism and ophthalmopathy. Points from the study as a whole: Within blood appeared most thyroid clonotypes that had expanded above 0.001.

This clonotype is a singleton in its sample. Its antigen is still unknown. More than 9.5 ml fresh peripheral blood yielded the PBMCs. V dropped 4 bases and J dropped 4 bases, with 17 bases sitting between them. The CDR3 runs to 17 residues. Germline CDR1 is SNHLY and CDR2 is FYNNEI. RNA transcripts were the template for amplifying TCR beta CDR3 regions. HTBI primers drove first-round RT-PCR of the TCR CDR3. Using its own MiXCR run on the multiplex PCR reads, TCRdb lists one record per CDR3 protein. The data contain 600,000 to 850,000 distinct CDR3 sequences, 18% of them seen just once; the ten biggest clones take up over 15%.

Sequencing was performed on blood. The TCR originated in a woman aged 45-65 years with Graves' hyperthyroidism that later progressed to Graves' ophthalmopathy. The chain couples TRBV2 to TRBJ1-6, with D hard to call. The CDR3 bases are TGTGCCAGCAGTGGACGGATCACCTACCAGTATAATTCACCCCTCCACTTT. Translated: CASSGRITYQYNSPLHF. The full variable domain, rest sourced from reference TRBV2 and TRBJ1-6, is EPEVTQTPSHQVTQMGQEVILRCVPISNHLYFYWYRQILGQKVEFLVSFYNNEISEKSEIFDDQFSVERPDGSNFTLKIRSTKLEDSAMYFCASSGRITYQYNSPLHFGNGTRLTVT.